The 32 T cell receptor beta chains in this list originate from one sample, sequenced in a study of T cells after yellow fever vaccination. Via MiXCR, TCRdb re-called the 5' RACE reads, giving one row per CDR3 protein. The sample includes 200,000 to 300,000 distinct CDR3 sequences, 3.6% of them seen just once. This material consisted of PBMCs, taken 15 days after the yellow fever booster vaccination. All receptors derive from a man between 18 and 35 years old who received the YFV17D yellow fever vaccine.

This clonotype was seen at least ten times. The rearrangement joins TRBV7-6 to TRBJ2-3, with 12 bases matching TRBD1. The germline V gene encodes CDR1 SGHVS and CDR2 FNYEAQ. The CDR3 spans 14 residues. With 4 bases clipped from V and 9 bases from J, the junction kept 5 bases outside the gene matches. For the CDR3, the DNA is TGTGCCAGCAGCTGGGACAGGGGGCGAGGAACGCAGTATTTT. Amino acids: CASSWDRGRGTQYF.

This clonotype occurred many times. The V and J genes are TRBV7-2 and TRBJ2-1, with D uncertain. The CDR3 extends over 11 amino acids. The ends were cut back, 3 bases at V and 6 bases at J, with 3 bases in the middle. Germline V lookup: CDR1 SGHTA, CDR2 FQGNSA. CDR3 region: CASSFRNEQFF. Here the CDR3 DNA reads TGTGCCAGCAGCTTCCGCAATGAGCAGTTCTTC.

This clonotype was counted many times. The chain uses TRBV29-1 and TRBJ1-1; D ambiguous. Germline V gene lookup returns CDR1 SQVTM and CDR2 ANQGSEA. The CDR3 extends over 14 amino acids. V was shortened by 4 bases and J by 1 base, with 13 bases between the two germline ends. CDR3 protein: CSVAGRVANTEAFF. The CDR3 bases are TGCAGCGTTGCCGGGAGGGTGGCGAACACTGAAGCTTTCTTT.

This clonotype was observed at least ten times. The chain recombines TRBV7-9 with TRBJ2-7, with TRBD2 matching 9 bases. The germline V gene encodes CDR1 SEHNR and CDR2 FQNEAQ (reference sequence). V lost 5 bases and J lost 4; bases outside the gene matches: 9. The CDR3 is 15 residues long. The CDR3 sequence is CASSGRGSGGYEQYF. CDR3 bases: TGTGCCAGCAGCGGTCGGGGTAGCGGGGGTTACGAGCAGTACTTC.

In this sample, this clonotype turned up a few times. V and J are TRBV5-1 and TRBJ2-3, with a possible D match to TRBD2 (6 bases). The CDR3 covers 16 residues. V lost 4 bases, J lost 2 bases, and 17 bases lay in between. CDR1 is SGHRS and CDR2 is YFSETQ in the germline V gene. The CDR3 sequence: CASSVGTLKITDTQYF. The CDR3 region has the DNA TGCGCCAGCAGCGTCGGGACTCTTAAAATCACAGATACGCAGTATTTT.

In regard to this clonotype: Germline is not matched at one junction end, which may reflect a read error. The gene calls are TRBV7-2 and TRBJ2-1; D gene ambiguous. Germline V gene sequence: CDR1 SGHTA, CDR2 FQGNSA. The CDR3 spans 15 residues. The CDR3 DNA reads TGTGCCAGCAGCTTGGATGTCAGCTCCTACACTGAGCAGTTCTTC. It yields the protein CASSLDVSSYTEQFF.

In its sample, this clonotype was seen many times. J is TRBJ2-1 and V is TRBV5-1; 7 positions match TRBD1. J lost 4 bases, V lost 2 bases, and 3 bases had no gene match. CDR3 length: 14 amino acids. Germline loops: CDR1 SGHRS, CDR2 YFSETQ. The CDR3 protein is CASSFQGEYNEQFF. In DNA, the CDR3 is TGCGCCAGCAGCTTTCAGGGGGAATACAATGAGCAGTTCTTC.

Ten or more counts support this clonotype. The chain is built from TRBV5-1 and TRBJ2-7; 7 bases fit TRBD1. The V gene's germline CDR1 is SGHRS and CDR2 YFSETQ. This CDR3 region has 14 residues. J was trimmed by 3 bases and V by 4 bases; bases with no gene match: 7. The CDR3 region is CASSPGTASYEQYF. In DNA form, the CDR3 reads TGCGCCAGCAGCCCCGGGACAGCAAGCTACGAGCAGTACTTC. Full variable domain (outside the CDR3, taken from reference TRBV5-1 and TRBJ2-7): KAGVTQTPRYLIKTRGQQVTLSCSPISGHRSVSWYQQTPGQGLQFLFEYFSETQRNKGNFPGRFSGRQFSNSRSEMNVSTLELGDSALYLCASSPGTASYEQYFGPGTRLTVT.

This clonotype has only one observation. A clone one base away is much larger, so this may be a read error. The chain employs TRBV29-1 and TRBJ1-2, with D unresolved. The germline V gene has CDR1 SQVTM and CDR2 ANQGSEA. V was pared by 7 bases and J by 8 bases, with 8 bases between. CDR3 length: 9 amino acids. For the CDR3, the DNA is TGCAGCGACCCCCCGGGCTACACCTTC. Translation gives CSDPPGYTF.

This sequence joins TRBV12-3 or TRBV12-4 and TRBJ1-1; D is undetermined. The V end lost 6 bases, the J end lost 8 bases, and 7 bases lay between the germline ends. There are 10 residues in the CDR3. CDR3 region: CASRVGEAFF. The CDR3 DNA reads TGTGCCAGCAGGGTGGGCGAAGCTTTCTTT.

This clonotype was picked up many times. Here the CDR3 reads CASSNGQGGLFTF. Here the CDR3 DNA reads TGCGCCAGCAGCAACGGACAGGGCGGCTTATTCACCTTC. The chain employs TRBV5-1 and TRBJ1-2, with 8 bases aligning to TRBD1. The V gene end was trimmed by 4 bases and the J gene end by 13 bases; junction bases not matched to a gene: 12. The V gene's germline CDR1 is SGHRS and CDR2 YFSETQ. The CDR3 runs 13 residues.

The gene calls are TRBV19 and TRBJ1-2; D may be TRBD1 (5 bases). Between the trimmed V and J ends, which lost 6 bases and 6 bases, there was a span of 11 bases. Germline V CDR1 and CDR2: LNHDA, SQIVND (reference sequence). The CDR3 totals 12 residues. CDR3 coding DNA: TGTGCCAGTAGAGAGGGGTTGGATGGCTACACCTTC. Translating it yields CASREGLDGYTF.

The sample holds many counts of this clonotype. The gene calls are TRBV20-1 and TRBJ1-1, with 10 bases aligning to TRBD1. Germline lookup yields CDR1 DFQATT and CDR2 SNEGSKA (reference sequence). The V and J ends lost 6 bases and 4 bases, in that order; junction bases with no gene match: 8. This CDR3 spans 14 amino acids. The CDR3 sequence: CSARTGGTATEAFF. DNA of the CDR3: TGCAGTGCGAGGACAGGGGGTACAGCCACTGAAGCTTTCTTT.

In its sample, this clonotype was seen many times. CDR3 nucleotide sequence: TGTGCCAGCAGCTTGGGAGTGGTGACAGGGCAGCTGAACACTGAAGCTTTCTTT. It codes for CASSLGVVTGQLNTEAFF. The J gene is TRBJ1-1, the V gene TRBV5-4, with 7 nucleotides matching TRBD1. V lost 0 bases to trimming and J lost 0 bases; unmatched junction nucleotides: 11. This CDR3 spans 18 amino acids. The germline CDR1 and CDR2 sequences are SGHNT and YYREEE (reference sequence).

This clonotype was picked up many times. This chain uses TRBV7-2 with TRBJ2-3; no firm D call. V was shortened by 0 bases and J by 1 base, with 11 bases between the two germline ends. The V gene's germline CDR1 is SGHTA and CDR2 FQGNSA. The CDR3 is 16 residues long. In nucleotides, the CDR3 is TGTGCCAGCAGCTTAGCGAATAGCTGGGGCACAGATACGCAGTATTTT. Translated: CASSLANSWGTDTQYF.

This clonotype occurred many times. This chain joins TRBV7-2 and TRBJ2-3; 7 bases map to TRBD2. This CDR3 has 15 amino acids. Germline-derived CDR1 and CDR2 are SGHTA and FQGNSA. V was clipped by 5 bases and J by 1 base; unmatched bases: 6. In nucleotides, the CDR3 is TGTGCCAGCAGCCCAGCGGGGACTCGCACAGATACGCAGTATTTT. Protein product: CASSPAGTRTDTQYF.

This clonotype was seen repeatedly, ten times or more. CDR3 DNA: TGTGCCAGCAGCCAAGTTCTAGGGGAGGGATCACCCCTCCACTTT. Its translation: CASSQVLGEGSPLHF. The V gene is TRBV4-2, the J gene TRBJ1-6, with D maybe TRBD1 (5 bases). Germline CDR1 reads LGHNA; CDR2 reads YNFKEQ. The CDR3 is 15 amino acids. The germline V and J ends were trimmed by 1 base and 10 bases, with 14 bases remaining between them.

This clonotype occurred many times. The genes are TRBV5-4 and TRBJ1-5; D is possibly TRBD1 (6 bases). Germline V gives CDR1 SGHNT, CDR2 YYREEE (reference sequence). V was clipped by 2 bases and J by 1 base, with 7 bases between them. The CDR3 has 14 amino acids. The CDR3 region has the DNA TGTGCCAGCAGCTTAGGGGGGAGCAATCAGCCCCAGCATTTT. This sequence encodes CASSLGGSNQPQHF.

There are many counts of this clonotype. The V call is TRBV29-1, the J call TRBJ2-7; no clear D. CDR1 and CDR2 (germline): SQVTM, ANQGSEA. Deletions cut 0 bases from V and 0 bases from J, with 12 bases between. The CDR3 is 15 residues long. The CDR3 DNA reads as TGCAGCGTTGAAGATGGGCGGATGAACTCCTACGAGCAGTACTTC. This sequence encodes CSVEDGRMNSYEQYF.

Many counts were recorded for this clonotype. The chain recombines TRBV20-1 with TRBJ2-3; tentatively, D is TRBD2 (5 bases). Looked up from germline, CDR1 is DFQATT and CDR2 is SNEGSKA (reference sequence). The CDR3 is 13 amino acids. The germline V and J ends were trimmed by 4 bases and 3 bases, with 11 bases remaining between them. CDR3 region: CSATRPGTDTQYF. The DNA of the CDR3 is TGCAGTGCTACAAGGCCGGGGACAGATACGCAGTATTTT.

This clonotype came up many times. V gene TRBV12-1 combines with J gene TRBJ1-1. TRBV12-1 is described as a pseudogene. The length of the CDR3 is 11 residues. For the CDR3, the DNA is TGTGCCAGCAGCTTTGCCACTGAAGCTTTCTTT. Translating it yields CASSFATEAFF.

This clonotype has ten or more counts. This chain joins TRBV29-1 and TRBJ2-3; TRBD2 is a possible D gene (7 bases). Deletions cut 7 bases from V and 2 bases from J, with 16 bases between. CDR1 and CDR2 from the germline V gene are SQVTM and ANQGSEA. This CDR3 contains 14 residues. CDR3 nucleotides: TGCAGCGGGGGGAGGGGGAGCTTCACAGATACGCAGTATTTT. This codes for CSGGRGSFTDTQYF.

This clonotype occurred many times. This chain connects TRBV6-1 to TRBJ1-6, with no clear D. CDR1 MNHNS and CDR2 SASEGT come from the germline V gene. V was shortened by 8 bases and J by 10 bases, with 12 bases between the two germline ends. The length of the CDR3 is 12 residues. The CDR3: CASGRLKSPLHF. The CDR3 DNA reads TGTGCCAGCGGACGGCTAAAGTCACCCCTCCACTTT.

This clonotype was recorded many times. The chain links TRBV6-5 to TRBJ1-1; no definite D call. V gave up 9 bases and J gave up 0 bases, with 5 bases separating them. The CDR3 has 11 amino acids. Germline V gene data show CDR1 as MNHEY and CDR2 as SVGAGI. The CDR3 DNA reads TGTGCCAGTCGGATGAACACTGAAGCTTTCTTT. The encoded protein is CASRMNTEAFF.

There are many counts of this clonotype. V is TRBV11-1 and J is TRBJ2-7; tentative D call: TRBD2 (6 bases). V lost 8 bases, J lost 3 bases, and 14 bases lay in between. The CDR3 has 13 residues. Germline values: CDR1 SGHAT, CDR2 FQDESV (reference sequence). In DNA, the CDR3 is TGTGCCAGCGGATCCGGGACTTACTACGAGCAGTACGTC. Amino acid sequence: CASGSGTYYEQYV.

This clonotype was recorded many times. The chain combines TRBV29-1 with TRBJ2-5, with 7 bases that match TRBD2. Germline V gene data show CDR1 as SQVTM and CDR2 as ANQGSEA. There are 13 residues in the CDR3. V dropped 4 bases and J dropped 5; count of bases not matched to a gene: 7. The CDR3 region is CSVAGEAGETQYF. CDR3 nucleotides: TGCAGCGTTGCTGGGGAAGCGGGGGAGACCCAGTACTTC.

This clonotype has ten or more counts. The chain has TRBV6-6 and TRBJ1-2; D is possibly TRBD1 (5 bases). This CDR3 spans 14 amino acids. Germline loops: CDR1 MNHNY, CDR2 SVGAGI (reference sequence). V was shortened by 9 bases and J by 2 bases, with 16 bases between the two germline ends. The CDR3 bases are TGTGCCAGTCGTGGTGCGCGGGACAACTATGGCTACACCTTC. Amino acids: CASRGARDNYGYTF.

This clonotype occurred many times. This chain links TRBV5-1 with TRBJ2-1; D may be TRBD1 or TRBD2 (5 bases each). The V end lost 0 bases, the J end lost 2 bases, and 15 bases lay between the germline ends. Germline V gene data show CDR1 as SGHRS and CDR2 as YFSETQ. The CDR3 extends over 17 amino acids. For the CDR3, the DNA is TGCGCCAGCAGCTTGGGGCTCGGGACGTCACCCTACAATGAGCAGTTCTTC. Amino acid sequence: CASSLGLGTSPYNEQFF.

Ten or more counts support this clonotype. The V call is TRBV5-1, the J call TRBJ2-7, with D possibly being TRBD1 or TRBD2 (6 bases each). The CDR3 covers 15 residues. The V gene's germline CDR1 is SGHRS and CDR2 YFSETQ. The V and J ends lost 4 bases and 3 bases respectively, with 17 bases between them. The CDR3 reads CASSRPGAESYEQYF. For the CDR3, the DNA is TGCGCCAGCAGCCGGCCGGGGGCAGAGAGCTACGAGCAGTACTTC.

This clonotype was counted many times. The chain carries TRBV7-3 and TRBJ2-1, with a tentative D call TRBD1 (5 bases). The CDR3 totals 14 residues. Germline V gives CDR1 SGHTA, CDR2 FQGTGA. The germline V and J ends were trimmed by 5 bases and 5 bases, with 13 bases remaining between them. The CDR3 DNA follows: TGTGCCAGCAGCCAAACCGACAGACACAATGAGCAGTTCTTC. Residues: CASSQTDRHNEQFF.

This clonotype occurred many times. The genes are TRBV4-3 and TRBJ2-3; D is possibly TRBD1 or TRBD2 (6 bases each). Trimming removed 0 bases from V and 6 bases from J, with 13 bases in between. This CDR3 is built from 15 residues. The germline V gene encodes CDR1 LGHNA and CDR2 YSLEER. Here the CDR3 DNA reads TGCGCCAGCAGCCAAGATTGGGGGGCGAGGGATACGCAGTATTTT. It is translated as CASSQDWGARDTQYF.

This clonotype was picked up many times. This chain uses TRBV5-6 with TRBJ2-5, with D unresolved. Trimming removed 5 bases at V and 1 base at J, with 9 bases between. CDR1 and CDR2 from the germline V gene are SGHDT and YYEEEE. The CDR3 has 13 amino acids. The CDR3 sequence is CASRPLSQETQYF. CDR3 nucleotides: TGTGCCAGCAGACCACTCAGCCAAGAGACCCAGTACTTC.